The 4 T cell receptor beta chains presented below share a single source sample, sequenced in a study of shared clonotypes between healthy human individuals. It was CD45RO-negative cells, positively selected for CCR7, that made up naive CD8 cells, with terminally differentiated effector memory CD45RA+ cells excluded. The table came from immunoSEQ multiplex PCR; TCRdb's copy has only in-frame clones and leaves some out. The data contain more than 2 million clones, about 94% of them singletons. Sequencing was done on a sample of naive CD8+ T cells sorted from blood. The receptors derive from a man between 18 and 35 years old in good health.

V gene TRBV6-5 combines with J gene TRBJ2-1; D remains unclear. The germline V gene has CDR1 MNHEY and CDR2 SVGAGI. The CDR3 contains 12 residues. V gave up 2 bases and J gave up 8 bases, with 7 bases separating them. The CDR3 DNA sequence: TGTGCCAGCAGTTACGGTTCCCATGAGCAGTTCTTC. Amino acid sequence: CASSYGSHEQFF.

V gene TRBV4-3 combines with J gene TRBJ2-1; possible D gene TRBD2, 6 bases. V was clipped by 0 bases and J by 6 bases, with 12 bases between them. Germline V gene lookup returns CDR1 LGHNA and CDR2 YSLEER. The CDR3 spans 15 residues. CDR3 loop: CASSQDLVGGNEQFF. The CDR3 DNA reads TGCGCCAGCAGCCAAGATCTGGTGGGAGGCAATGAGCAGTTCTTC.

This clone was recorded only once. This rearrangement joins TRBV6-1 to TRBJ2-3; D ambiguous. Trimming shortened V by 2 bases and J by 6 bases, and 15 bases separated the two germline ends. The CDR3 covers 15 residues. Germline V gene data show CDR1 as MNHNS and CDR2 as SASEGT. CDR3 amino acids: CASSELWAVGDTQYF. The CDR3 DNA is TGTGCCAGCAGTGAATTATGGGCGGTGGGGGATACGCAGTATTTT.

The chain recombines TRBV14 with TRBJ1-6; 9 nucleotides line up with TRBD1. CDR1 is SGHDN, CDR2 FVKESK, per germline. The CDR3 covers 15 residues. With 4 bases clipped from V and 10 bases from J, the junction kept 8 bases outside the gene matches. CDR3 amino acids: CASSRWGQGRSPLHF. The CDR3 nucleotides are TGTGCCAGCAGCCGATGGGGACAGGGCCGCTCACCCCTCCACTTT.